The entry that follows covers one T cell receptor (beta chain) sequence. What it binds is unknown. This sample was included in a study of OX40 agonist ivuxolimab in advanced cancers. At the level of the study: Hepatocellular carcinoma, melanoma, renal cell or head and neck cancer was diagnosed in the dose-escalation patients. Regarding the study as a whole: CD8+ T cells were the subset that, on average, had more expanded clones than CD4+.

This table comes from immunoSEQ multiplex PCR, and its TCRdb copy is limited to in-frame clones, with some not included. The top ten clones hold roughly 0.64% of a sample with about 89,000 clones, roughly 93% of them seen once. The V end was cut by 8 bases, the J end by 2 bases, with 13 bases between. Germline V gene lookup returns CDR1 SNHLY and CDR2 FYNNEI. The CDR3 loop spans 14 amino acids. The source is an adult with an advanced solid tumor such as melanoma, head and neck, liver or kidney cancer. Here the sequenced sample was CD4+ or CD8+ T cells sorted from blood, taken in a trial of the OX40 agonist ivuxolimab. V usage is TRBV2 and J usage is TRBJ1-3, with D perhaps matching TRBD1 (6 bases). CDR3: CASGSTGTGNTIYF. DNA for the CDR3: TGTGCCAGCGGGAGCACAGGGACTGGAAACACCATATATTTT.